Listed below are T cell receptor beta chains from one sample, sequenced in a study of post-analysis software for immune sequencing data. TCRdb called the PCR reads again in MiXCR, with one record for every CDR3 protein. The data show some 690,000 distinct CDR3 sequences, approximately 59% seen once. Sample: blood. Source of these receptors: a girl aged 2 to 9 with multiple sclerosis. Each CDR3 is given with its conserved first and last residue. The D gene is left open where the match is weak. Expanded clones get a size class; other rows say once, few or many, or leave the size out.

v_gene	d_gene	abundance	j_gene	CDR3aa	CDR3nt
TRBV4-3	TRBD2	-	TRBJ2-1	CASSRTSGVNEQFF	TGCGCCAGCAGCCGGACTAGCGGGGTCAATGAGCAGTTCTTC
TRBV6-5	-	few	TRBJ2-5	CASSYSSSMETQYF	TGTGCCAGCAGTTACTCGAGTTCTATGGAGACCCAGTACTTC
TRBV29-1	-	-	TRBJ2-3	CSVPSSRDTQYF	TGCAGCGTTCCCTCATCCCGAGATACGCAGTATTTT
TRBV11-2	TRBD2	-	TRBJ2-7	CASSTHGGGAFEQYF	TGTGCCAGCAGCACCCATGGCGGGGGGGCCTTCGAGCAGTACTTC
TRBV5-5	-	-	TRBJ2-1	CASSLYGGADNEQFF	TGTGCCAGCAGCTTGTACGGGGGCGCGGACAATGAGCAGTTCTTC
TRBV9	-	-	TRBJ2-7	CASSVYASSYEQYF	TGTGCCAGCAGCGTATATGCGAGCTCCTACGAGCAGTACTTC
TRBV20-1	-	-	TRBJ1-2	CSARQEDGYTF	TGCAGTGCTCGACAGGAGGACGGCTACACCTTC
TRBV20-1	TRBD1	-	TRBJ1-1	CSASGGTGAFF	TGCAGTGCTAGTGGGGGGACAGGCGCCTTCTTT
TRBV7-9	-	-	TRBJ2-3	CASSPRGGATQYF	TGTGCCAGCAGCCCCCGGGGAGGAGCTACGCAGTATTTT
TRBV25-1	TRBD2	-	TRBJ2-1	CASSESISGGAYEQFF	TGTGCCAGCAGTGAATCAATCAGCGGGGGGGCCTATGAGCAGTTCTTC
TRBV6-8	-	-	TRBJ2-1	CASICSTLYNEQFF	TGTGCCAGCATTTGTTCTACTTTATACAATGAGCAGTTCTTC
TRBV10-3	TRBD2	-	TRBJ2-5	CAISREAGQETQYF	TGTGCCATCTCCCGGGAGGCGGGGCAGGAGACCCAGTACTTC
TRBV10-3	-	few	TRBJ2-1	CAIGTVDNEQFF	TGTGCCATCGGAACGGTTGACAATGAGCAGTTCTTC
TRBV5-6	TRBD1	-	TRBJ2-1	CASSPDRGTYNEQFF	TGTGCCAGCAGCCCGGACAGGGGTACCTACAATGAGCAGTTCTTC
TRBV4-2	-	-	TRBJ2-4	CASSQDHHQGNKNIQYF	TGTGCCAGCAGCCAAGATCACCATCAGGGGAACAAAAACATTCAGTACTTC
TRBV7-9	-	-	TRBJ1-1	CASRTTGNTEAFF	TGTGCCAGCAGGACGACAGGCAACACTGAAGCTTTCTTT
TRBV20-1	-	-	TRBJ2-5	CSARDGTESPQETQYF	TGCAGTGCTAGAGATGGCACAGAGAGCCCCCAAGAGACCCAGTACTTC
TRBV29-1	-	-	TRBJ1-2	CSVDGDNSYGYTF	TGCAGCGTTGACGGTGACAACTCCTATGGCTACACCTTC
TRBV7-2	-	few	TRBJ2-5	CASSWRSDQETQYF	TGTGCCAGCAGCTGGCGGTCAGATCAAGAGACCCAGTACTTC
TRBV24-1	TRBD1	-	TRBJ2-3	CATSDTPGQGSTDTQYF	TGTGCCACCAGTGACACCCCAGGACAGGGCAGCACAGATACGCAGTATTTT
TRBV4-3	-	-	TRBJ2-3	CASSQEGGSPTDTQYF	TGCGCCAGCAGCCAAGAAGGCGGCTCCCCCACAGATACGCAGTATTTT
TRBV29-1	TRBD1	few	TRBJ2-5	CSVEKQGQETQYF	TGCAGCGTTGAGAAACAGGGGCAAGAGACCCAGTACTTC
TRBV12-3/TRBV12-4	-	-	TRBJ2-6	CASSYGDSGANVLTF	TGTGCCAGCAGTTATGGGGACTCTGGGGCCAACGTCCTGACTTTC
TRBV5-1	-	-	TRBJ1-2	CASSLGTDHYGYTF	TGCGCCAGCAGCTTGGGGACCGACCACTATGGCTACACCTTC
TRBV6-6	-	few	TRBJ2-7	CASSYEGHEQYF	TGTGCCAGCAGTTACGAGGGCCACGAGCAGTACTTC
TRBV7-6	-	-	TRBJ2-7	CASSPRDGGYEQYF	TGTGCCAGCAGCCCCCGGGACGGAGGTTACGAGCAGTACTTC
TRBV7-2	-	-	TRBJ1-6	CASSSGYRNYNSPLHF	TGTGCCAGCAGCTCCGGCTACAGGAACTATAATTCACCCCTCCACTTT
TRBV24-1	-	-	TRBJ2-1	CATSDPGLSLDEQFF	TGTGCCACCAGTGATCCGGGACTGTCCCTGGATGAGCAGTTCTTC
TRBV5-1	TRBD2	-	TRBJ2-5	CASSLEGLELETQYF	TGCGCCAGCAGCTTGGAGGGACTAGAGCTGGAGACCCAGTACTTC
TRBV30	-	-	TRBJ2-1	CAWSVSVYNEQFF	TGTGCCTGGAGTGTGAGTGTTTACAATGAGCAGTTCTTC
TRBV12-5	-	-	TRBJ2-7	CGPRRGVEEQYF	TGTGGTCCTCGGAGGGGGGTAGAAGAGCAGTACTTC
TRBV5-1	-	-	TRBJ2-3	CASSLRTADTDTQYF	TGCGCCAGCAGCTTGAGGACGGCAGACACAGATACGCAGTATTTT
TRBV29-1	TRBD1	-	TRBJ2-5	CSVSTGGGQETQYF	TGCAGCGTTTCAACAGGGGGCGGGCAAGAGACCCAGTACTTC
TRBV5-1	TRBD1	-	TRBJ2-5	CASSLEGQGVWETQYF	TGCGCCAGCAGCTTGGAAGGGCAGGGGGTCTGGGAGACCCAGTACTTC
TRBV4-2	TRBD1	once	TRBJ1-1	CASSQDGGQGGTEAFF	TGTGCCAGCAGCCAAGATGGTGGACAGGGAGGGACTGAAGCTTTCTTT
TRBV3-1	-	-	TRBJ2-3	CASSQDPAPTDTQYF	TGTGCCAGCAGCCAAGATCCCGCGCCCACAGATACGCAGTATTTT
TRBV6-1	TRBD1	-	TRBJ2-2	CATLDPPYGDRNTGELFF	TGTGCCACCCTGGACCCCCCTTACGGGGACAGGAACACCGGGGAGCTGTTTTTT
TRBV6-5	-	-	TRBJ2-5	CASSSDWSWETQYF	TGTGCCAGCAGTTCCGACTGGTCCTGGGAGACCCAGTACTTC
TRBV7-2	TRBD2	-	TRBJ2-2	CASSLGRSGGYGELFF	TGTGCCAGCAGCTTAGGTCGCAGCGGGGGGTACGGGGAGCTGTTTTTT
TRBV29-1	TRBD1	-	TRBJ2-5	CSVEDQQGVETQYF	TGCAGCGTTGAAGATCAGCAGGGGGTGGAGACCCAGTACTTC
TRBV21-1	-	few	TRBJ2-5	CASSKRETQYF	TGTGCCAGCAGCAAACGGGAGACCCAGTACTTC
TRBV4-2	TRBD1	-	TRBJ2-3	CASSQDLGNPGQASADTQYF	TGTGCCAGCAGCCAAGATTTGGGGAATCCGGGACAGGCGAGCGCAGATACGCAGTATTTT
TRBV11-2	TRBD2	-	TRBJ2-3	CASSSFSGSADTQYF	TGTGCCAGCAGCTCCTTTAGCGGGAGTGCAGATACGCAGTATTTT
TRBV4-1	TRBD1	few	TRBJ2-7	CASSQEDDREGYSYEQYF	TGCGCCAGCAGCCAAGAAGATGACAGGGAAGGGTACTCCTACGAGCAGTACTTC
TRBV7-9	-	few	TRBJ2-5	CASSLAEVGETQYF	TGTGCCAGCAGCTTAGCGGAAGTAGGAGAGACCCAGTACTTC
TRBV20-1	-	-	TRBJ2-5	CSGARRDGETQYF	TGCAGTGGCGCTCGGAGGGATGGGGAGACCCAGTACTTC
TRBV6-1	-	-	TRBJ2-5	CASSEMWKTQYF	TGTGCCAGCAGTGAAATGTGGAAGACCCAGTACTTC
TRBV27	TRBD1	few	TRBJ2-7	CASSLGTGYSYEQYF	TGTGCCAGCAGTCTCGGGACAGGATATTCCTACGAGCAGTACTTC
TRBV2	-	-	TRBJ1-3	CASSEGRSSGNTIYF	TGTGCCAGCAGTGAGGGACGGAGCTCTGGAAACACCATATATTTT
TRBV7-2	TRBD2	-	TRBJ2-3	CASSFRLAGTDTQYF	TGTGCCAGCAGCTTTCGACTAGCGGGCACAGATACGCAGTATTTT
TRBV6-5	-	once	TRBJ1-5	CATRQSPNRPQHF	TGTGCCACCCGACAGTCGCCTAATCGGCCCCAGCATTTT
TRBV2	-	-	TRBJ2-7	CASRPLGGPYEQYF	TGTGCCAGCAGACCATTGGGGGGACCCTACGAGCAGTACTTC
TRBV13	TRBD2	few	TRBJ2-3	CASSSGLAADMQYF	TGTGCCAGCAGCTCGGGACTAGCGGCAGATATGCAGTATTTT
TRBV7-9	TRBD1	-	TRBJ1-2	CASSSYGGGRYGYTF	TGTGCCAGCAGTTCCTACGGAGGGGGCAGGTACGGCTACACCTTC
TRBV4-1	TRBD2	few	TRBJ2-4	CASSHGRYPGGNIQYF	TGCGCCAGCAGCCACGGACGGTATCCGGGGGGAAACATTCAGTACTTC
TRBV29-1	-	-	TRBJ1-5	CSAQWDSNQPQHF	TGCAGCGCCCAGTGGGATAGCAATCAGCCCCAGCATTTT
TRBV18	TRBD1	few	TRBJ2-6	CASSDRDSGANVLTF	TGTGCCAGCTCAGACAGGGACTCTGGGGCCAACGTCCTGACTTTC